This T cell receptor (beta chain) was recorded in a study of T cell repertoires in ileal Crohn's disease. Clones were read by immunoSEQ multiplex PCR, and TCRdb kept only the in-frame ones, dropping some. The sample has more than 60,000 clones, roughly nine tenths seen once; the top ten hold over 2%. Indicated time point: neoterminal ileum biopsy at postoperative endoscopy, about 6 months after surgery. For this clone: Its antigen is currently unknown.

Whole-study findings and limits: Active smokers at surgery had more clonal expansions than non-smokers.

The germline gives CDR1 SGHRS, CDR2 YFSETQ. Trimming pared 4 bases from V and 0 bases from J, leaving 17 bases between. The CDR3 loop spans 17 amino acids. Sequencing was done on a sample of ileal tissue. This TCR came from an adult with Crohn's disease. The V gene is TRBV5-1, the J gene TRBJ1-3; D is uncertain. CDR3 sequence reads: CASSPGRIHGSGNTIYF. The CDR3 DNA reads TGCGCCAGCAGCCCAGGAAGAATACACGGCTCTGGAAACACCATATATTTT.